This note documents a single T cell receptor (beta chain) sequence. Trimming removed 4 bases at V and 6 bases at J, with 13 bases between. This CDR3 contains 14 residues. The data belong to a study of OX40 agonist ivuxolimab in advanced cancers. Profiled with immunoSEQ multiplex PCR; TCRdb holds only in-frame clones, not every one. The table shows roughly 93,000 clones, with about 84% occurring only once. V usage is TRBV7-1 and J usage is TRBJ2-1; possible D gene TRBD1, 5 bases. TRBV7-1 is an ORF; its function is uncertain. Sequencing used CD4+ or CD8+ T cells sorted from blood, obtained in a trial of the OX40 agonist ivuxolimab. The TCR sequence derives from an adult with an advanced solid tumor such as melanoma, head and neck, liver or kidney cancer. CDR3: CASSLDRQGNEQFF. Here the CDR3 DNA reads TGTGCCAGCAGCTTAGATCGGCAGGGCAATGAGCAGTTCTTC.